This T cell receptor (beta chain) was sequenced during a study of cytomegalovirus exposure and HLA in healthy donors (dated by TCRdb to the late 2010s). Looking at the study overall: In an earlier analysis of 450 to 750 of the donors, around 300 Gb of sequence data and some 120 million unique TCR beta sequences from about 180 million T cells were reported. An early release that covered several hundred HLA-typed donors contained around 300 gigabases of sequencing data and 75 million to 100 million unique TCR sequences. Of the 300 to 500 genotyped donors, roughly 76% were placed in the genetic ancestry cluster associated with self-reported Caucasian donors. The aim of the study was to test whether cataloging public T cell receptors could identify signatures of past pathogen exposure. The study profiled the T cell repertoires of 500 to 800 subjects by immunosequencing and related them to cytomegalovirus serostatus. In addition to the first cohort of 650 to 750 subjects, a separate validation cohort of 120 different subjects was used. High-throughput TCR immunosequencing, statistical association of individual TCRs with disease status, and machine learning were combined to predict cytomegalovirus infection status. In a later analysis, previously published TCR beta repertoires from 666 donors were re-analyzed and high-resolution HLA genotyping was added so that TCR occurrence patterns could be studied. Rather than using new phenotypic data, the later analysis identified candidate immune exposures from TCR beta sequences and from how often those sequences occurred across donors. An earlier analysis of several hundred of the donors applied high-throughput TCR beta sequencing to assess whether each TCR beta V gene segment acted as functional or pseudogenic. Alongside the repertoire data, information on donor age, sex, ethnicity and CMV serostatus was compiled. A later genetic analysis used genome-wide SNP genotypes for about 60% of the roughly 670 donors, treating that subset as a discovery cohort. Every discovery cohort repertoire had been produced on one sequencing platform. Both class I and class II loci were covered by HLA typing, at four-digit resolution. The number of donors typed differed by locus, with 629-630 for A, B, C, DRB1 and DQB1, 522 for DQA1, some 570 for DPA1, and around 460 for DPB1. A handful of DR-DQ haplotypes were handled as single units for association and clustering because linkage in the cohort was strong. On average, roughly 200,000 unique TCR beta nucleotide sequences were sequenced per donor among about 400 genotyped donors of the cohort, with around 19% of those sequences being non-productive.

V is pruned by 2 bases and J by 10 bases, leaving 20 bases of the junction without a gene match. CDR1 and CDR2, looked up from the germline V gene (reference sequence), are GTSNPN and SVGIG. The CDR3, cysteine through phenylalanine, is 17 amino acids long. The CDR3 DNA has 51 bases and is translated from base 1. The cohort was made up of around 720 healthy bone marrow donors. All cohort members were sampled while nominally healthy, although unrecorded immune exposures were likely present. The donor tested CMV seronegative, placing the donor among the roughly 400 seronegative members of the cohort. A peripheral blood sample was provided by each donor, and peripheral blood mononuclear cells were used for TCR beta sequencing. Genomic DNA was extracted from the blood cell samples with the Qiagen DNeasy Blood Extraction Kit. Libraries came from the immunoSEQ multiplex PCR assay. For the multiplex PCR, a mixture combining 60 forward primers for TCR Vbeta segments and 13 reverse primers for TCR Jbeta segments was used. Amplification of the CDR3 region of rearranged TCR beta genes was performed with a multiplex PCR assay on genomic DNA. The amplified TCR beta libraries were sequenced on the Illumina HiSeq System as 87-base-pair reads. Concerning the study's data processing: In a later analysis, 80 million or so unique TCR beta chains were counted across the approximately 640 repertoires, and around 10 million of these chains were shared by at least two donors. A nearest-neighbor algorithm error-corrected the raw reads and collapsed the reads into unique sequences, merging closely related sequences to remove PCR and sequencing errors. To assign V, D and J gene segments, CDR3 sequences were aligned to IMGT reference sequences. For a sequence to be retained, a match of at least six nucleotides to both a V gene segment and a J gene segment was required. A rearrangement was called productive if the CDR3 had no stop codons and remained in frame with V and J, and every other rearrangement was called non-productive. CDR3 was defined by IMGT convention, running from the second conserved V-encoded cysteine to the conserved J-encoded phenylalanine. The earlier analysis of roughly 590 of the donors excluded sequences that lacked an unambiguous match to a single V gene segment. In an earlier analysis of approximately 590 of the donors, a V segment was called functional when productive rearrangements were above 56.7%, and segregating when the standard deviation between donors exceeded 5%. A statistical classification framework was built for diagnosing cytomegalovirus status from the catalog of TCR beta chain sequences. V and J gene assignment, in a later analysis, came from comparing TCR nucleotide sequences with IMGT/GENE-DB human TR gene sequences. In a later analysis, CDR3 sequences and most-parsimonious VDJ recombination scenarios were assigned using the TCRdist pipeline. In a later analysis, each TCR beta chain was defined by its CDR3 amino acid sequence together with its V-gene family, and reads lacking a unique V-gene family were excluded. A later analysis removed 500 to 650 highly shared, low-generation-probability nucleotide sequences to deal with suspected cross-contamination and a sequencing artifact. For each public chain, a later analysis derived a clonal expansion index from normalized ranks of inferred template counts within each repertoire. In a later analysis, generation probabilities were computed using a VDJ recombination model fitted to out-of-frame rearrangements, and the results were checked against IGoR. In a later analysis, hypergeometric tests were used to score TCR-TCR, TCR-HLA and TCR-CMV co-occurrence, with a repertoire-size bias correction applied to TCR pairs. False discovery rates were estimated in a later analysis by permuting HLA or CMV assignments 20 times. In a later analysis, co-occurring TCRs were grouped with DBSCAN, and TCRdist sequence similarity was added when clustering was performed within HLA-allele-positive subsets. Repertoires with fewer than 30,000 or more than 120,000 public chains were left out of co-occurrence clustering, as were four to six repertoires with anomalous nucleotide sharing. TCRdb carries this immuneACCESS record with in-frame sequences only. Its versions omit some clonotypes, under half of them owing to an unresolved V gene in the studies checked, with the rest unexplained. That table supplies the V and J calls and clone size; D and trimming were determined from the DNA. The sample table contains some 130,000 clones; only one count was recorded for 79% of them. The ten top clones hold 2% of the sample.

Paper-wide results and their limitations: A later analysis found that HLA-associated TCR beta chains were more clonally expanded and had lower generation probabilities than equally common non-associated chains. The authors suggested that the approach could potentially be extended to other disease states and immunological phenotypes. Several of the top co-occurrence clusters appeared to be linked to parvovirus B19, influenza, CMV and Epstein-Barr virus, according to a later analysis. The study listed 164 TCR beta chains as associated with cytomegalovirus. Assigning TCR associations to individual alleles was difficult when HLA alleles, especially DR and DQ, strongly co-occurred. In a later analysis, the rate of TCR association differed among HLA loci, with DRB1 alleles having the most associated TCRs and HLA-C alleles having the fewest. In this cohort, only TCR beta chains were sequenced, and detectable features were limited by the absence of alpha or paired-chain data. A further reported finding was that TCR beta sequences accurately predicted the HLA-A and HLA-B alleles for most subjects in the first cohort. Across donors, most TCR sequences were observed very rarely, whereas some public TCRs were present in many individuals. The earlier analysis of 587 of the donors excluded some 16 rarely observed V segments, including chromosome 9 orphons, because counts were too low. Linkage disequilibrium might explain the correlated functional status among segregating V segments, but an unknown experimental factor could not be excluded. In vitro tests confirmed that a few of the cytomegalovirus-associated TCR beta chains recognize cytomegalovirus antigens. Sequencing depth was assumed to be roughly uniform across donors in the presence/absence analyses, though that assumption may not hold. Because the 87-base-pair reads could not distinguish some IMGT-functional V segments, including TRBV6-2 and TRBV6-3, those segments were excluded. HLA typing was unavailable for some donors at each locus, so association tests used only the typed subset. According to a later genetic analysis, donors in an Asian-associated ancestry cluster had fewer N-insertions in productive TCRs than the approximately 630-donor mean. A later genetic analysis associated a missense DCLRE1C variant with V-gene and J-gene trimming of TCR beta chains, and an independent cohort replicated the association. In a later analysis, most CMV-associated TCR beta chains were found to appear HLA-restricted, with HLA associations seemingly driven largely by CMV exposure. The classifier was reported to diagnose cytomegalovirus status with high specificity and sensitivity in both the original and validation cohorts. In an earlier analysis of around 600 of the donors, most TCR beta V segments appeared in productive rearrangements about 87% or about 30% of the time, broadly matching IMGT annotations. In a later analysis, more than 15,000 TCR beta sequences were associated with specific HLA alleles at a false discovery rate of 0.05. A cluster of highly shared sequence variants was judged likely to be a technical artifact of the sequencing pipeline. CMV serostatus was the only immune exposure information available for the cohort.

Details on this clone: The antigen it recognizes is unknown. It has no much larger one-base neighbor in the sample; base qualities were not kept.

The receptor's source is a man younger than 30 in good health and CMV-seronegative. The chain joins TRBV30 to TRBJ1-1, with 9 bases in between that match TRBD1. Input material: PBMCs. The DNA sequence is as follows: TGTGCCTGGAGTCCGATAAGGACAGGGGTTCCGCCAGGGCGAGCTTTCTTT. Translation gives CAWSPIRTGVPPGRAFF.